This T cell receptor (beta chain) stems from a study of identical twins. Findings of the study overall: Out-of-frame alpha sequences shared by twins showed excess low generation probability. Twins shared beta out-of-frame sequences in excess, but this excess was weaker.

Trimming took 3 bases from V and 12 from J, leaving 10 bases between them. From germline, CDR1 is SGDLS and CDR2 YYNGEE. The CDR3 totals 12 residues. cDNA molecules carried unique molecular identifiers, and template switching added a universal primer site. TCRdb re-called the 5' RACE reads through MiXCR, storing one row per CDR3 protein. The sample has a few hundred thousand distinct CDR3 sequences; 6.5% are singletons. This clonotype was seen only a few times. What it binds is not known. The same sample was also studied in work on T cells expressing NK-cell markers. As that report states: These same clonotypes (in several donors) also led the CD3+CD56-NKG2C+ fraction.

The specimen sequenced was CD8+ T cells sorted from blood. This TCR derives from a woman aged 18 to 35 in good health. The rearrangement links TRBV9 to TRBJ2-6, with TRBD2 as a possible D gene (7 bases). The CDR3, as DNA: TGTGCCAGCAGCGAGGGGGGGTTCGTCCTGACTTTC. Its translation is CASSEGGFVLTF.